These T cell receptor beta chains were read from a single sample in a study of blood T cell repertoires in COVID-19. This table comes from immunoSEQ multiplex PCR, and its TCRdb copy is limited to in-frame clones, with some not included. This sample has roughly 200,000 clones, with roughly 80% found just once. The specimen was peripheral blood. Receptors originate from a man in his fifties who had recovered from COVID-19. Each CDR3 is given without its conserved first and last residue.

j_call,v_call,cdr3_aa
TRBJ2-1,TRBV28,ASSSHGRGEQF
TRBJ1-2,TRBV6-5,ASSKQGNGYT
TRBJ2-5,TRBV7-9,ASSLRQQETQY
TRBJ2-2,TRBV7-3,ASSLTGTTTGELF
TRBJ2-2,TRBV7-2,ASSLAGGKSGELF
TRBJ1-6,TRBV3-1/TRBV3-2,ASSPTNRGRVNSPLH
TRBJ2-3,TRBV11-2,ASSSGQGGSGDTQY
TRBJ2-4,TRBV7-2,ASSLSRQDNIQY
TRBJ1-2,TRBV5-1,ASRLTLQGLDGYT
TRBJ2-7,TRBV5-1,ASSFGLQPLY
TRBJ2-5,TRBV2,ASSGLAWYQETQY
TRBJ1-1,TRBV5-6,ASSFGRGTEAF
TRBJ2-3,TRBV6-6,ASTPPGARTDTQY
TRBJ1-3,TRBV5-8,ASSLPGGRNTIY
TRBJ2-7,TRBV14,ASSQNFNQGEQY
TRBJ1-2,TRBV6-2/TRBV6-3,ASSYLTGASYGYT
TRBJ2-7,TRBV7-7,ASSLTSGEVSEQY
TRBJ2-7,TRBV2,ASSLEGGNEQY
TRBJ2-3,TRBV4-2,ASSQDPGTSGATSTDTQY
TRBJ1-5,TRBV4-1,ASSYGTTSNQPQH
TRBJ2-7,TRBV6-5,ASIMSRSGSYEQY
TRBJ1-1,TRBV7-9,ASSLPWTGGPTEAF
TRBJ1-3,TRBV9,ASSPPPGVSGNTIY
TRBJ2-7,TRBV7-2,ASSLEGGPYEQY
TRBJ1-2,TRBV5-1,ASSLALGQGSRGYT
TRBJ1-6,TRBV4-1,ASSLPTGSNSPLH
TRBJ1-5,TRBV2,ASSSQTGNQPQH
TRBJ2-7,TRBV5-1,ASSLDTSGVYEQY
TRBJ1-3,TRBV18,ASSGGSNGNTIY
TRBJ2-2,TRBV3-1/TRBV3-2,ASSQDSAGVDTGELF